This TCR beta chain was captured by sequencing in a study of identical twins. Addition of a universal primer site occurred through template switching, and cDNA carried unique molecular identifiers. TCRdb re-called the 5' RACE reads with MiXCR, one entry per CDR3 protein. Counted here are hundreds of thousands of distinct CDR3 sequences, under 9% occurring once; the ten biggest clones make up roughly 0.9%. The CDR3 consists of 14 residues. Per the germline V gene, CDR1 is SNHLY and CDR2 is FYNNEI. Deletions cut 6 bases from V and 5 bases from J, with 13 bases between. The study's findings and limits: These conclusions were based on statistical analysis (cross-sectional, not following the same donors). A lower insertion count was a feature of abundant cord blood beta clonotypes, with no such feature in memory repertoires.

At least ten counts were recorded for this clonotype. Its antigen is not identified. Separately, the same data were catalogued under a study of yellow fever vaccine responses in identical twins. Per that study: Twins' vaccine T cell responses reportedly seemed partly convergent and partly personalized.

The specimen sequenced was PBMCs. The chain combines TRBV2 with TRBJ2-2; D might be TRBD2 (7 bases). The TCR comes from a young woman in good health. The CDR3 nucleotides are TGTGCCAGCAGAGGGGGGGCGCAAACCGGGGAGCTGTTTTTT. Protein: CASRGGAQTGELFF.